This T cell receptor (beta chain) was profiled in a study of blood T cell repertoires in COVID-19. A note on this clone: The same CDR3 can be traced to other DNA sequences in this sample.

Profiling relied on immunoSEQ multiplex PCR, and the TCRdb table lists in-frame clones only, not all of them. The table has 270,000 or so clones, approximately 80% seen once; the top ten hold 8% to 9.5%. The V gene's germline CDR1 is KGHSH and CDR2 LQKENI. Trimming cost V 3 bases and J 2 bases; bases outside gene matches: 0. This CDR3 region has 14 residues. Material for sequencing was peripheral blood. The receptor was derived from a human donor in a cohort sampled during active COVID-19. This rearrangement joins TRBV18 to TRBJ1-2; 10 bases fit TRBD1. The CDR3 coding sequence is TGTGCCAGCTCACCGGGACAGGGGAACTATGGCTACACCTTC. The encoded protein is CASSPGQGNYGYTF.